This is a list of T cell receptor beta chains from one sample in a study of naive and memory T cell subsets. TCRdb redid the calling of the UMI-ligation and nested PCR reads with MiXCR, one entry per CDR3 protein. The sample yields 95,000 to 150,000 distinct CDR3 sequences, 36% seen once. Sequenced sample: central memory CD4+ T cells from blood. The receptors were sampled from a human donor in good health. Both conserved end residues are part of each CDR3. A D gene is named only where the DNA matches it firmly. Expanded clones are given a class, and other clones once, few, many or no size at all.

DNA	CDR3	V	D	J	size
TGCGCCAGCAGCCTAGACGCTACGGCCTACGAGCAGTACTTC	CASSLDATAYEQYF	TRBV5-1	NA	TRBJ2-7	medium-sized
TGTGCCTGGAGCACAAACCAAGAGACCCAGTACTTC	CAWSTNQETQYF	TRBV30	NA	TRBJ2-5	NA
TGTGCCAGTTCGACAGGGACAGAGACCCAGTACTTC	CASSTGTETQYF	TRBV28	TRBD1	TRBJ2-5	NA
TGTGCCACCAGCTCAAGGACAGGACAGGTCGAAAAACTGTTTTTT	CATSSRTGQVEKLFF	TRBV15	TRBD1	TRBJ1-4	NA
TGCAGCGTGCGGACTCCCGCGAGAGATACGCAGTATTTT	CSVRTPARDTQYF	TRBV29-1	NA	TRBJ2-3	many
TGCGGTGCGAACCATCGAAGGGGAGATACGCAGTATTTT	CGANHRRGDTQYF	TRBV20-1	NA	TRBJ2-3	NA
TGCAGTGCTAGAGATGGACAGGTCCAAGAGACCCAGTACTTC	CSARDGQVQETQYF	TRBV20-1	TRBD1	TRBJ2-5	NA
TGTGCCAGCAGGGGTTACTATGGCTACACCTTC	CASRGYYGYTF	TRBV28	NA	TRBJ1-2	once
TGTGCCAGCAGTTTAAGACAGAAAGAGACCCAGTACTTC	CASSLRQKETQYF	TRBV27	NA	TRBJ2-5	NA
TGCGCCAGCAGTCCAAACGGGGGGTTGCAGTTCTTC	CASSPNGGLQFF	TRBV5-1	TRBD2	TRBJ2-1	NA
TGTGCCACCCGTTCAACGGCTAGCCCAGGCGAGCAGTACTTC	CATRSTASPGEQYF	TRBV6-5	NA	TRBJ2-7	few
TGCAGCGTTCTGGGTCGGGATGAAAAACTGTTTTTT	CSVLGRDEKLFF	TRBV29-1	NA	TRBJ1-4	NA
TGTGCCAGCAGCCGGGGGTGGAGCGGGAGGTTATCGTACAATGAGCAGTTCTTC	CASSRGWSGRLSYNEQFF	TRBV5-6	TRBD2	TRBJ2-1	NA
TGCAGTGCAGGAAATCTAAGGACAGACCAAGAGACCCAGTACTTC	CSAGNLRTDQETQYF	TRBV20-1	NA	TRBJ2-5	NA
TGTGCCAGCAGCTTCAGGGAAAAGCAGTTCTTC	CASSFREKQFF	TRBV7-9	NA	TRBJ2-1	once
TGTGCCAGCAGGAGCAGACTAGCCATTTCCTGGTACAATGAGCAGTTCTTC	CASRSRLAISWYNEQFF	TRBV12-3/TRBV12-4	TRBD2	TRBJ2-1	NA
TGTGCCAGCAGCTTGGTTTATTGGGGGGCGAACACCGGGGAGCTGTTTTTT	CASSLVYWGANTGELFF	TRBV5-5	NA	TRBJ2-2	NA
TGTGCCATACAGGGGAGTTATGGCTACACCTTC	CAIQGSYGYTF	TRBV30	TRBD1	TRBJ1-2	NA
TGTGCCAGCAGTTACTCGGCGGGACAAGAGACCCAGTACTTC	CASSYSAGQETQYF	TRBV6-5	NA	TRBJ2-5	NA
TGCAGTGCGAGGACAGCATCCTACGAGCAGTACTTC	CSARTASYEQYF	TRBV20-1	NA	TRBJ2-7	NA
TGTGCCAGCTCACCACCGGGACTAGCGGGAGTGTACGAGCAGTACTTC	CASSPPGLAGVYEQYF	TRBV18	TRBD2	TRBJ2-7	few
TGTGCCAGCAGCCGTAGCGGGAGGAACTACGAGCAGTACTTC	CASSRSGRNYEQYF	TRBV13	TRBD2	TRBJ2-7	NA
TGTGCCAGCAGTTTAGGGGGGGCTGAAGCTTTCTTT	CASSLGGAEAFF	TRBV12-3/TRBV12-4	NA	TRBJ1-1	once
TGTGCCAGCAAAGTACAGGGGGCGAAAGATACGCAGTATTTT	CASKVQGAKDTQYF	TRBV28	TRBD1	TRBJ2-3	NA
TGCAGTGCTGCGGCTCAGGGTTCTAACACCGGGGAGCTGTTTTTT	CSAAAQGSNTGELFF	TRBV20-1	NA	TRBJ2-2	many
TGCAGTGCACCAGAGACAGGGCGGCACACTGAAGCTTTCTTT	CSAPETGRHTEAFF	TRBV20-1	TRBD1	TRBJ1-1	NA
TGTGCCAGCAGTTTAGACAGTGCGTCAGGGACTGAAGCTTTCTTT	CASSLDSASGTEAFF	TRBV12-3/TRBV12-4	NA	TRBJ1-1	NA
TGTGCCAGCAGTCGACAGGGTTCTGGAAACACCATATATTTT	CASSRQGSGNTIYF	TRBV12-3/TRBV12-4	TRBD1	TRBJ1-3	NA
TGTGCCGGGGGACGGTCGTTGGGCGAGCAGTTCTTC	CAGGRSLGEQFF	TRBV7-2	NA	TRBJ2-1	NA
TGTGCCAGCAGCACGGGGAACACCGGGGAGCTGTTTTTT	CASSTGNTGELFF	TRBV5-5	NA	TRBJ2-2	NA
TGTGCCAGCAGTACAGGACAGGGGGCAGATACGCAGTATTTT	CASSTGQGADTQYF	TRBV28	TRBD1	TRBJ2-3	few
TGTGCCACCAGTGATTTATCGCAGGGGACAGATACGCAGTATTTT	CATSDLSQGTDTQYF	TRBV24-1	NA	TRBJ2-3	few
TGTGCCAGCAGCTTAGTGGGGCGGGAGCTGACAGATACGCAGTATTTT	CASSLVGRELTDTQYF	TRBV7-6	TRBD2	TRBJ2-3	few
TGTGCCAGCAGTTTATTCGGGCGGAATGAAAAACTGTTTTTT	CASSLFGRNEKLFF	TRBV28	NA	TRBJ1-4	NA
TGTGCCAGCAGTTACTCCACGGTCTTAAACACTGAAGCTTTCTTT	CASSYSTVLNTEAFF	TRBV6-5	NA	TRBJ1-1	few
TGCGCCAGCAGCTTGACCCTTACTGGGGAAAAACTGTTTTTT	CASSLTLTGEKLFF	TRBV5-1	NA	TRBJ1-4	NA
TGTGCCACCAGTGATGGCCAACAGGGTCACAATGAGCAGTTCTTC	CATSDGQQGHNEQFF	TRBV24-1	NA	TRBJ2-1	few